These 9 T cell receptor beta chains originate from one sample sequenced in a study of blood T cells in healthy people across ages. Combining a sample-barcoded 5' primer with a J-beta primer mix, a second PCR ran for about 7 to 11 cycles. TCRdb passed the 5' RACE reads through MiXCR, listing each CDR3 protein once. Altogether about a million distinct CDR3 sequences are present, roughly 51% being singletons, with the ten largest covering roughly 23%. The sequenced sample consisted of blood. These receptors all come from a woman aged 60 to 75 in good health.

V is TRBV24-1 and J is TRBJ2-3; TRBD1 matches at 9 bases. Germline lookup yields CDR1 KGHDR and CDR2 SFDVKD. The CDR3 is made up of 21 amino acids. The V and J ends lost 6 bases and 3 bases, in that order; junction bases with no gene match: 24. The CDR3, as DNA: TGTGCCACCAGTCGGGGGGCCTCTCGGGACAGGGTCTCCAGTAGGACAGATACGCAGTATTTT. This encodes CATSRGASRDRVSSRTDTQYF.

This clonotype was seen only a few times. This chain uses TRBV27 with TRBJ2-1; 11 positions match TRBD1. V dropped 4 bases and J dropped 7; count of bases not matched to a gene: 6. CDR1 is MNHEY and CDR2 is SMNVEV in the germline V gene (reference sequence). CDR3 length equals 15 residues. DNA for the CDR3: TGTGCCAGCAGTTCTAGGACAGGGGGCAGGAATGAGCAGTTCTTC. Translation: CASSSRTGGRNEQFF.

The J gene is TRBJ1-5, the V gene TRBV7-2, with unresolved D. CDR1 and CDR2 (germline): SGHTA, FQGNSA. Between the trimmed V and J ends, which lost 0 bases and 7 bases, there was a span of 7 bases. The CDR3 is 13 residues long. CDR3 loop: CASSLADKQPQHF. The CDR3 coding sequence is TGTGCCAGCAGCTTAGCCGACAAGCAGCCCCAGCATTTT.

The chain has TRBV5-1 and TRBJ2-6; no clear D. Between the trimmed V and J ends, which lost 4 bases and 4 bases, there was a span of 12 bases. CDR1 SGHRS and CDR2 YFSETQ come from the germline V gene. This CDR3 contains 15 residues. The CDR3 loop reads CASSPTVGGANVLTF. The CDR3 DNA sequence: TGCGCCAGCAGCCCTACGGTGGGGGGGGCCAACGTCCTGACTTTC. The full variable domain, rest sourced from reference TRBV5-1 and TRBJ2-6, is KAGVTQTPRYLIKTRGQQVTLSCSPISGHRSVSWYQQTPGQGLQFLFEYFSETQRNKGNFPGRFSGRQFSNSRSEMNVSTLELGDSALYLCASSPTVGGANVLTFGAGSRLTVL.

The chain couples TRBV4-3 to TRBJ2-1; D not resolved. Trimming stripped 6 bases from V and 9 bases from J, with 21 bases between. Germline CDR1 reads LGHNA; CDR2 reads YSLEER. The CDR3 spans 15 residues. In DNA form, the CDR3 reads TGCGCCAGCAGTTCCTGGGCCCTATCTTTTGGTGAGCAGTTCTTC. This sequence encodes CASSSWALSFGEQFF.

This clonotype was observed a few times. The J gene is TRBJ2-7, the V gene TRBV29-1; perhaps TRBD2 as D (5 bases). The V and J ends lost 3 bases and 0 bases respectively, with 12 bases between them. In germline, CDR1 is SQVTM, CDR2 ANQGSEA. The CDR3 consists of 14 residues. In DNA, the CDR3 is TGCAGCGTTGATGAGGGATTGCCCTCCTACGAGCAGTACTTC. It translates to CSVDEGLPSYEQYF.

Concerning this clonotype itself: Its ends do not fully match the called genes, so a read error is possible. The chain links TRBV29-1 to TRBJ2-5, with D possibly TRBD1 on 5 matching bases. Germline values: CDR1 SQVTM, CDR2 ANQGSEA. This CDR3 contains 14 residues. CDR3 residues: CSAEDRAGPKTQYF. CDR3 bases: TGCAGCGCTGAAGATAGGGCAGGGCCTAAGACCCAGTACTTC.

The chain recombines TRBV9 with TRBJ2-5; D call uncertain. The last part of the DNA fits TRBJ2-7 better; the J call may be wrong. Germline V gene data show CDR1 as SGDLS and CDR2 as YYNGEE. The CDR3 runs 9 residues. The CDR3, as DNA: TGTGCCAGCAGCGTCGAGCAGTACTTC. Translating it yields CASSVEQYF.

V and J are TRBV13 and TRBJ2-1; D is unresolved. Germline V gene data show CDR1 as PRHDT and CDR2 as FYEKMQ (reference sequence). Trimming took off 3 bases at V and 0 bases at J, with 9 bases between the two ends. This CDR3 has 15 amino acids. CDR3 sequence: CASSFVPDSYNEQFF. Here the CDR3 DNA reads TGTGCCAGCAGCTTCGTACCAGACTCCTACAATGAGCAGTTCTTC.